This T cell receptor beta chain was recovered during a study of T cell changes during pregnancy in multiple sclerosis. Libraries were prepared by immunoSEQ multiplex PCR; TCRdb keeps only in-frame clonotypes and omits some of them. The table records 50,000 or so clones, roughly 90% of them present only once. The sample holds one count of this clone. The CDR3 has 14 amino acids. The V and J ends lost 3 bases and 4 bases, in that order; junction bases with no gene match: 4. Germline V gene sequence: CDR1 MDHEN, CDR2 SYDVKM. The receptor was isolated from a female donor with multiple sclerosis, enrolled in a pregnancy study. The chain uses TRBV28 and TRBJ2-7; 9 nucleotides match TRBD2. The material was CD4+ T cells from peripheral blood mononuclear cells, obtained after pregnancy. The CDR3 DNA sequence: TGTGCCAGCAGTTTTAGCGGGAGAGAGTACGAGCAGTACTTC. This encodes CASSFSGREYEQYF.